This entry lists 20 T cell receptor beta chains sequenced from one sample in a study of T-cell memory formation after mild COVID-19. Each CDR3 protein gets one entry after TCRdb re-called the 5' RACE reads with MiXCR. The table records under 250,000 distinct CDR3 sequences, roughly a tenth of them present only once. The sequenced sample was PBMCs or a T cell subset sorted from them (not recorded which). The receptors here all came from a man younger than 30 who had mild COVID-19 (a few samples of this study predate the infection). Cell type and time point are not known.

This clonotype showed up just a few times. V usage is TRBV5-6 and J usage is TRBJ1-1, with 9 bases matching TRBD1. In germline, CDR1 is SGHDT, CDR2 YYEEEE. The CDR3 consists of 14 residues. V shed 4 bases, J shed 8 bases, and the junction held 9 bases outside the gene matches. CDR3 DNA sequence: TGTGCCAGCAGCCCCCACGGACAGGGGCGCGAAGCTTTCTTT. Translating gives CASSPHGQGREAFF.

This clonotype was counted only a few times. This sequence joins TRBV9 and TRBJ2-5, with 10 bases lining up with TRBD2. Germline values: CDR1 SGDLS, CDR2 YYNGEE. The CDR3 runs to 16 residues. The V gene end was trimmed by 0 bases and the J gene end by 5 bases; junction bases not matched to a gene: 7. CDR3 sequence: CASSVEASGGRETQYF. Here the CDR3 DNA reads TGTGCCAGCAGCGTAGAAGCTAGCGGGGGCCGGGAGACCCAGTACTTC.

The chain recombines TRBV3-1 with TRBJ1-4; the D is unclear. Germline V gene lookup returns CDR1 LGHDT and CDR2 YNNKEL (reference sequence). This CDR3 has 14 residues. Deletions cut 3 bases from V and 7 bases from J, with 12 bases between. In DNA form, the CDR3 reads TGTGCCAGCAGCCATGTTCCGTCACGTGAAAAACTGTTTTTT. This gives the protein CASSHVPSREKLFF.

This clonotype was seen only a few times. This rearrangement joins TRBV30 to TRBJ2-5; D not resolved. V lost 2 bases to trimming and J lost 2 bases, with 3 bases between them. CDR3 length: 11 residues. The germline gives CDR1 GTSNPN, CDR2 SVGIG (reference sequence). The CDR3 DNA reads as TGTGCCTGGAGTATTCAAGAGACCCAGTACTTC. Translation: CAWSIQETQYF.

This clonotype was seen a few times. The CDR3 DNA follows: TGTGCCAGCAGCCTAGGACTAGACAATGAGCAGTTCTTC. It is translated as CASSLGLDNEQFF. The chain has TRBV7-8 and TRBJ2-1; 7 positions match TRBD2. With 5 bases clipped from V and 5 bases from J, the junction kept 3 bases outside the gene matches. The V gene's germline CDR1 is SGHVS and CDR2 FQNEAQ. The CDR3 spans 13 residues.

The genes are TRBV10-3 and TRBJ2-1; D not resolved. CDR1 and CDR2 from the germline V gene are ENHRY and SYGVKD. The CDR3 sequence is 15 residues long. Trimming removed 4 bases from V and 9 bases from J, with 19 bases in between. The CDR3 DNA sequence: TGTGCCATCAGTGCCGGGCAGAGCCTTACCGGTGAGCAGTTCTTC. This sequence encodes CAISAGQSLTGEQFF.

This clonotype appeared a few times. The chain is built from TRBV10-2 and TRBJ1-2, with 7 positions matching TRBD1. The CDR3 has 13 amino acids. J was trimmed by 8 bases and V by 2 bases; bases with no gene match: 5. CDR1 and CDR2 from the germline V gene are WSHSY and SAAADI. Here the CDR3 reads CASSERQGHGYTF. The CDR3 DNA is TGCGCCAGCAGTGAGAGACAGGGACACGGCTACACCTTC.

This clonotype showed up many times. The chain links TRBV7-6 to TRBJ2-1; D tentatively fits TRBD1 or TRBD2 (7 bases each). CDR3 length: 16 residues. Trimming pared 5 bases from V and 3 bases from J, leaving 17 bases between. Germline loops: CDR1 SGHVS, CDR2 FNYEAQ. CDR3 coding DNA: TGTGCCAGCAGCCCGAGCACAGGGGACTACTACAATGAGCAGTTCTTC. Residues: CASSPSTGDYYNEQFF.

V gene TRBV5-1 combines with J gene TRBJ2-7; weak D call: TRBD2 (6 bases). Trimming pared 4 bases from V and 6 bases from J, leaving 14 bases between. CDR1 and CDR2 from the germline V gene are SGHRS and YFSETQ. The CDR3 extends over 13 amino acids. CDR3 in DNA: TGCGCCAGCAGCCCGGACGGGGAGGTCGAGCAGTACGTC. Protein: CASSPDGEVEQYV.

This chain joins TRBV6-2 or TRBV6-3 and TRBJ1-6; D is ambiguous. The CDR3 contains 13 residues. Germline V gives CDR1 MNHEY, CDR2 SVGEGT. Trimming cost V 6 bases and J 10 bases, with 13 bases left between them. CDR3 protein: CASRAPIQSPLHF. CDR3 sequence (DNA): TGTGCCAGCAGGGCCCCGATCCAATCACCCCTCCACTTT.

V gene TRBV11-2 combines with J gene TRBJ2-5; 8 nucleotides agree with TRBD2. Trimming at V came to 1 base and at J to 4 bases, leaving 5 bases not matched to a gene. Germline V gives CDR1 SGHAT, CDR2 FQNNGV. The CDR3 length is 15 residues. CDR3 loop: CASSLGAGVRETQYF. In nucleotides, the CDR3 is TGTGCCAGCAGCTTAGGAGCGGGGGTGAGAGAGACCCAGTACTTC.

The V call is TRBV7-3, the J call TRBJ2-3, with D unclear. Germline CDR1 and CDR2: SGHTA and FQGTGA. V was cut by 5 bases and J by 8 bases, with 14 bases left in between. This CDR3 has 13 residues. The CDR3 coding sequence is TGTGCCAGCAGCCCTCGACCTGGCGGTACGCAGTATTTT. It yields the protein CASSPRPGGTQYF. Full variable domain (rest looked up from reference TRBV7-3 and TRBJ2-3): GAGVSQTPSNKVTEKGKYVELRCDPISGHTALYWYRQSLGQGPEFLIYFQGTGAADDSGLPNDRFFAVRPEGSVSTLKIQRTERGDSAVYLCASSPRPGGTQYFGPGTRLTVL.

The chain is built from TRBV12-3 or TRBV12-4 and TRBJ1-5; D is uncertain. Trimming stripped 8 bases from V and 7 bases from J, with 15 bases between. The CDR3 loop spans 13 amino acids. In DNA, the CDR3 is TGTGCCAGCGGGGAGTTCTTCGGACAGCCCCAGCATTTT. Translated, it gives CASGEFFGQPQHF.

This clonotype has a handful of counts. The V call is TRBV20-1, the J call TRBJ2-2; TRBD2 agrees at 9 bases. Germline CDR1 is DFQATT and CDR2 is SNEGSKA (reference sequence). V lost 4 bases and J lost 5; bases outside the gene matches: 8. The CDR3 has 15 residues. CDR3 residues: CSATTGTSYTGELFF. The CDR3, as DNA: TGCAGTGCTACAACCGGGACTAGCTATACCGGGGAGCTGTTTTTT.

This rearrangement joins TRBV5-1 to TRBJ2-5, with 7 bases that match TRBD1. The trim removed 3 bases at V and 1 base at J, leaving 3 bases unmatched. The CDR3 spans 14 residues. CDR1 and CDR2 from the germline V gene are SGHRS and YFSETQ. DNA for the CDR3: TGCGCCAGCAGCTGGACAGGAACCCAAGAGACCCAGTACTTC. Translating gives CASSWTGTQETQYF. The variable domain in full, with the rest retrieved from reference TRBV5-1 and TRBJ2-5, is KAGVTQTPRYLIKTRGQQVTLSCSPISGHRSVSWYQQTPGQGLQFLFEYFSETQRNKGNFPGRFSGRQFSNSRSEMNVSTLELGDSALYLCASSWTGTQETQYFGPGTRLLVL.

The rearrangement links TRBV7-9 to TRBJ2-2; D gene unclear. V was cut by 4 bases and J by 6 bases, with 9 bases left in between. CDR3 size: 13 residues. Per germline, CDR1 SEHNR and CDR2 FQNEAQ (reference sequence). The CDR3 DNA reads TGTGCCAGCAGCTGGCAGTCCGCCGGGGAGCTGTTTTTT. Amino acids: CASSWQSAGELFF.

The rearrangement uses TRBV12-3 or TRBV12-4 and TRBJ1-2, with 7 nucleotides matching TRBD1. The CDR3 covers 13 residues. V was pared by 5 bases and J by 7 bases, with 7 bases of the junction left unmatched. CDR3 protein: CASSLGQEGGYTF. DNA for the CDR3: TGTGCCAGCAGTCTTGGACAGGAGGGTGGCTACACCTTC.

The V gene is TRBV5-1, the J gene TRBJ2-4, with 9 bases that match TRBD2. The CDR3 consists of 21 residues. After removal of 4 bases from V and 0 bases from J, the junction contained 20 bases not matched to a gene. Germline CDR1 and CDR2: SGHRS and YFSETQ. In DNA form, the CDR3 reads TGCGCCAGCAGCCACCAGTCGGCTAGCGGGGTTCTGGGTGTAGCCAAAAACATTCAGTACTTC. Residues: CASSHQSASGVLGVAKNIQYF.

The chain combines TRBV7-9 with TRBJ1-3; D is perhaps TRBD1 (5 bases). Trimming cost V 10 bases and J 4 bases, with 17 bases left between them. This CDR3 has 14 amino acids. Germline-derived CDR1 and CDR2 are SEHNR and FQNEAQ (reference sequence). The CDR3 DNA reads TGTGCCACGATTGGGCAGGGAAGAGGAAACACCATATATTTT. Its protein is CATIGQGRGNTIYF. Full variable domain (remainder filled in from reference TRBV7-9 and TRBJ1-3): DTGVSQNPRHKITKRGQNVTFRCDPISEHNRLYWYRQTLGQGPEFLTYFQNEAQLEKSRLLSDRFSAERPKGSFSTLEIQRTEQGDSAMYLCATIGQGRGNTIYFGEGSWLTVV.

This chain uses TRBV4-2 with TRBJ1-5; D is perhaps TRBD1 (5 bases). The CDR3 is 16 residues long. CDR1 and CDR2 (germline): LGHNA, YNFKEQ. V lost 1 base and J lost 8, with 18 bases in between. As DNA, the CDR3 is TGTGCCAGCAGCCAAGGAGGAACGGGACGGAGGGAGCCCCAGCATTTT. Translated, it gives CASSQGGTGRREPQHF.